This TCR beta chain was documented in a study of control samples from healthy donors and cancer patients. After removal of 4 bases from V and 0 bases from J, the junction contained 2 bases not matched to a gene. Germline CDR1 is SNHLY and CDR2 is FYNNEI. The CDR3 totals 14 residues. TCRdb keeps only in-frame clones here, not all; method: immunoSEQ multiplex PCR. This sample yields about 82,000 clones, of which approximately 89% are seen a single time; over 15% belongs to the top ten. The material sequenced was blood. The sequence came from a man aged 50-60 years in good health. The gene calls are TRBV2 and TRBJ1-1, with 7 bases fitting TRBD1. The CDR3 region has the DNA TGTGCCAGCAGTGGGACAGGCATGAACACTGAAGCTTTCTTT. This sequence encodes CASSGTGMNTEAFF.